The 18 T cell receptor beta chains below were found in one sample sequenced in a study of cytomegalovirus exposure and HLA in healthy donors. The primer mix had 60 Vbeta and 13 Jbeta primers. Using immunoSEQ multiplex PCR, the repertoire was profiled, and TCRdb retains in-frame clones only, with some absent. The repertoire holds about 87,000 clones, with over 70% as singletons. Sequencing input: PBMCs. Receptors originate from a man between 25 and 39 years old in good health and CMV-seropositive.

This sequence joins TRBV7-3 and TRBJ2-5; 7 bases are a match to TRBD2. V dropped 1 base and J dropped 3; count of bases not matched to a gene: 2. Germline loops: CDR1 SGHTA, CDR2 FQGTGA. The CDR3 covers 14 residues. Here the CDR3 reads CASSLRSGEETQYF. The CDR3 nucleotides read TGTGCCAGCAGCTTAAGAAGCGGGGAAGAGACCCAGTACTTC.

Note on this clone: One junction end does not reproduce the germline sequence, and a read error may be involved. J is TRBJ1-5 and V is TRBV5-1, with TRBD1 matching 11 bases. Germline V gives CDR1 SGHRS, CDR2 YFSETQ. This CDR3 contains 16 residues. The CDR3, as DNA: TGCGCCAGCAGCTTGGGTGGGACAGGGGGAGGCCAGCCCCAGAATTTT. Its protein is CASSLGGTGGGQPQNF.

The CDR3 reads CASSFGTGRLYEQYF. The CDR3 region has the DNA TGTGCCAGCAGTTTCGGGACAGGGCGGCTCTACGAGCAGTACTTC. V is TRBV27 and J is TRBJ2-7, with 9 bases identical to TRBD1. V was clipped by 3 bases and J by 3 bases; unmatched bases: 6. The CDR3 covers 15 residues. CDR1 is MNHEY and CDR2 is SMNVEV in the germline V gene (reference sequence).

The chain uses TRBV12-5 and TRBJ1-4; D is possibly TRBD1 (6 bases). V was trimmed by 0 bases and J by 1 base, leaving 12 bases between them. The CDR3 contains 17 residues. Germline CDR1 is LGHNT and CDR2 is FRNRAP. The CDR3 coding sequence is TGTGCTAGTGGTTTGGTAGGACAGAGCAGAACTAATGAAAAACTGTTTTTT. It codes for CASGLVGQSRTNEKLFF.

In this sample, this clone turned up once. The V and J genes are TRBV2 and TRBJ2-2; TRBD2 is a possible D gene (6 bases). Trimming took 8 bases from V and 4 from J, leaving 14 bases between them. Germline V gene sequence: CDR1 SNHLY, CDR2 FYNNEI. This CDR3 has 14 residues. The CDR3 protein is CASGGIAPTGELFF. CDR3 sequence (DNA): TGTGCCAGCGGGGGGATAGCCCCCACCGGGGAGCTGTTTTTT.

The chain is built from TRBV20-1 and TRBJ2-5, with D possibly TRBD2 on 5 matching bases. V lost 6 bases to trimming and J lost 5 bases, with 7 bases between them. The CDR3 runs to 10 residues. Germline V lookup: CDR1 DFQATT, CDR2 SNEGSKA (reference sequence). The CDR3 DNA follows: TGCAGTGCAGTAGCGGAGACCCAGTACTTC. Amino acid sequence: CSAVAETQYF.

This rearrangement joins TRBV10-3 to TRBJ2-5; TRBD2 matches 7 bases. The CDR3 runs to 15 residues. With 4 bases clipped from V and 5 bases from J, the junction kept 10 bases outside the gene matches. Germline CDR1 ENHRY, CDR2 SYGVKD. The CDR3 reads CAISGRGSPGETQYF. As DNA, the CDR3 is TGTGCCATCAGTGGCCGCGGGAGTCCTGGGGAGACCCAGTACTTC.

The rearrangement links TRBV4-1 to TRBJ1-5; no firm D call. The V gene lost 0 bases and the J gene lost 5 bases, with 5 bases spanning the gap. The CDR3 has 13 residues. CDR1 and CDR2 from the germline V gene are MGHRA and YSYEKL. The DNA for the CDR3 is TGCGCCAGCAGCCAAGACAGTTATCAGCCCCAGCATTTT. This gives the protein CASSQDSYQPQHF.

The V gene is TRBV19, the J gene TRBJ2-7; TRBD1 might be the D (7 bases). Germline V gene lookup returns CDR1 LNHDA and CDR2 SQIVND (reference sequence). The CDR3 runs 14 residues. The germline V and J ends were trimmed by 5 bases and 8 bases, with 19 bases remaining between them. CDR3 DNA sequence: TGTGCCAGTAGTCTCGAGGACAGGCGCGGGAAGCAGTACTTC. This codes for CASSLEDRRGKQYF.

The gene calls are TRBV7-2 and TRBJ2-5; D is ambiguous. The CDR3 runs to 13 residues. From germline, CDR1 is SGHTA and CDR2 FQGNSA. Trimming removed 1 base from V and 5 bases from J, with 8 bases in between. This CDR3 is CASSLGLGETQYF. The CDR3 nucleotides read TGTGCCAGCAGCTTAGGGCTCGGGGAGACCCAGTACTTC. The full variable domain, its missing parts supplied by reference TRBV7-2 and TRBJ2-5, is GAGVSQSPSNKVTEKGKDVELRCDPISGHTALYWYRQSLGQGLEFLIYFQGNSAPDKSGLPSDRFSAERTGGSVSTLTIQRTQQEDSAVYLCASSLGLGETQYFGPGTRLLVL.

This rearrangement joins TRBV4-1 to TRBJ2-5, with a tentative D call TRBD1 (6 bases). The DNA end is a closer match to TRBJ2-7, so the J assignment may be wrong. The CDR3 sequence is 15 residues long. Per germline, CDR1 MGHRA and CDR2 YSYEKL. Here the CDR3 DNA reads TGCGCCAGCAGCCAAACTTGGACAGCGTCCTACGAGCAGTACTTC. Translation gives CASSQTWTASYEQYF.

This chain links TRBV10-3 with TRBJ2-7; TRBD1 is a possible D gene (6 bases). The germline CDR1 and CDR2 sequences are ENHRY and SYGVKD. CDR3 size: 14 residues. V lost 6 bases and J lost 0, with 12 bases in between. DNA for the CDR3: TGTGCCATCAGGGCGGACAGATTCTCCTACGAGCAGTACTTC. Its translation is CAIRADRFSYEQYF.

The V call is TRBV9, the J call TRBJ2-3; the D gene is possibly TRBD2 (7 bases). V was trimmed by 9 bases and J by 2 bases, leaving 16 bases between them. CDR1 and CDR2 (germline): SGDLS, YYNGEE. The CDR3 covers 14 residues. As DNA, the CDR3 is TGTGCCACCAGTGCGGGGGACAACACAGATACGCAGTATTTT. It specifies CATSAGDNTDTQYF. Full variable domain (missing parts from reference TRBV9 and TRBJ2-3): DSGVTQTPKHLITATGQRVTLRCSPRSGDLSVYWYQQSLDQGLQFLIQYYNGEERAKGNILERFSAQQFPDLHSELNLSSLELGDSALYFCATSAGDNTDTQYFGPGTRLTVL.

This chain links TRBV5-1 with TRBJ2-1, with 11 bases identical to TRBD2. J was trimmed by 8 bases and V by 4 bases; bases with no gene match: 20. The CDR3 runs to 19 residues. Germline lookup yields CDR1 SGHRS and CDR2 YFSETQ. In DNA, the CDR3 is TGCGCCAGCAGCCAAACCGGGACTAGCGGACCATTTACAGGCGATGAGCAGTTCTTC. The encoded protein is CASSQTGTSGPFTGDEQFF.

The chain is built from TRBV5-1 and TRBJ1-6; D is uncertain. Germline V gives CDR1 SGHRS, CDR2 YFSETQ. The CDR3 is made up of 14 amino acids. Trimming removed 2 bases from V and 8 bases from J, with 11 bases in between. Here the CDR3 DNA reads TGCGCCAGCAGCTTTACCAACCGGGATTCACCCCTCCACTTT. Amino acid sequence: CASSFTNRDSPLHF.

V usage is TRBV9 and J usage is TRBJ2-3; 9 bases agree with TRBD2. CDR1 is SGDLS and CDR2 is YYNGEE in the germline V gene. J was trimmed by 2 bases and V by 1 base; bases with no gene match: 5. The length of the CDR3 is 16 residues. DNA for the CDR3: TGTGCCAGCAGCGTAAAACTAGCGGGTCCCACAGATACGCAGTATTTT. This sequence encodes CASSVKLAGPTDTQYF.

This clone was seen only a few times. The gene calls are TRBV5-1 and TRBJ1-3; 7 bases line up with TRBD1. The CDR3 contains 15 residues. Germline V gene lookup returns CDR1 SGHRS and CDR2 YFSETQ. V lost 4 bases to trimming and J lost 0 bases; unmatched junction nucleotides: 4. CDR3 coding DNA: TGCGCCAGCAGCCCCAGGGGGAGCTCTGGAAACACCATATATTTT. This codes for CASSPRGSSGNTIYF. The full variable domain, its missing parts supplied by reference TRBV5-1 and TRBJ1-3, is KAGVTQTPRYLIKTRGQQVTLSCSPISGHRSVSWYQQTPGQGLQFLFEYFSETQRNKGNFPGRFSGRQFSNSRSEMNVSTLELGDSALYLCASSPRGSSGNTIYFGEGSWLTVV.

The chain links TRBV2 to TRBJ1-5; D is unclear. The V end lost 7 bases, the J end lost 0 bases, and 7 bases lay between the germline ends. The germline V gene has CDR1 SNHLY and CDR2 FYNNEI. The CDR3 runs to 13 residues. CDR3 residues: CASKPNSNQPQHF. DNA for the CDR3: TGTGCCAGCAAGCCAAATAGCAATCAGCCCCAGCATTTT. Supplemented by reference TRBV2 and TRBJ1-5, the full variable domain reads EPEVTQTPSHQVTQMGQEVILRCVPISNHLYFYWYRQILGQKVEFLVSFYNNEISEKSEIFDDQFSVERPDGSNFTLKIRSTKLEDSAMYFCASKPNSNQPQHFGDGTRLSIL.